Sequencing of this T cell receptor (beta chain) was carried out in a study of CD8+CD57+ T cells in acquired aplastic anemia. For the study at large: Sorted CD4+ and CD8+ cells yielded 2.5 to 3.5 ug of DNA on average. General study points: Significant differences in CD8+ Simpson's diversity were not observed between patients and controls.

V dropped 5 bases and J dropped 1 base, with 15 bases sitting between them. This CDR3 is 16 amino acids long. The V gene's germline CDR1 is LNHDA and CDR2 SQIVND (reference sequence). Investigators profiled TCR beta VDJ and CDR3 from genomic DNA template. From the reads, TCRdb called clonotypes with MiXCR, one entry per CDR3 protein. The sample records 250,000 to 350,000 distinct CDR3 sequences, around three fifths being singletons. This clonotype was detected once. What it recognizes is unknown. Whoever was chosen for sequencing had shown CD8+CD57+ cell expansion by flow cytometry. Patients had received no therapy at the time of blood sampling.

The rearrangement joins TRBV19 to TRBJ1-5; D possibly corresponds to TRBD1 (5 bases). The receptor's source is a human donor with aplastic anemia. Sample: sorted CD4+, CD8+, or CD8+CD57+ T cells (not recorded which) from PBMCs. The CDR3 bases are TGTGCCAGTAGTTTAGGTCGGGCAGGGAGCAATCAGCCCCAGCATTTT. Translation: CASSLGRAGSNQPQHF.